This T cell receptor (beta chain) was observed in a study of cytomegalovirus exposure and HLA in healthy donors. Sequencing used immunoSEQ multiplex PCR; TCRdb keeps in-frame clones, though not all of them. The table has 180,000 or so clones, about 86% seen once. There are 14 residues in the CDR3. Germline V gene data show CDR1 as SEHNR and CDR2 as FQNEAQ (reference sequence). Trimming stripped 5 bases from V and 3 bases from J, with 13 bases between. Sequencing used PBMCs. The genes are TRBV7-9 and TRBJ1-1, with TRBD1 as a possible D gene (5 bases). This receptor was identified in a woman aged 25 to 39 in good health and CMV-seronegative. CDR3 loop: CASSLQGADTEAFF. As DNA, the CDR3 is TGTGCCAGCAGCCTGCAGGGTGCGGACACTGAAGCTTTCTTT. Drawing the rest from reference TRBV7-9 and TRBJ1-1, the complete variable domain is DTGVSQNPRHKITKRGQNVTFRCDPISEHNRLYWYRQTLGQGPEFLTYFQNEAQLEKSRLLSDRFSAERPKGSFSTLEIQRTEQGDSAMYLCASSLQGADTEAFFGQGTRLTVV.